These 21 T cell receptor beta chains share one sample of origin, sequenced in a study of cytomegalovirus exposure and HLA in healthy donors. 60 Vbeta and 13 Jbeta primers were used in PCR. Profiling relied on immunoSEQ multiplex PCR, and the TCRdb table lists in-frame clones only, not all of them. The repertoire holds about 160,000 clones, with about 80% as singletons. Sequencing was done on a sample of PBMCs. Receptors were obtained from a man aged 25-40 years in good health and CMV-seropositive.

V is TRBV6-1 and J is TRBJ1-5, with D maybe TRBD1 (5 bases). Germline CDR1 reads MNHNS; CDR2 reads SASEGT. Between the trimmed V and J ends, which lost 7 bases and 4 bases, there was a span of 14 bases. CDR3 length: 14 residues. The CDR3 sequence is CASINRGWNQPQHF. CDR3 nucleotides: TGTGCCAGCATTAATAGGGGTTGGAATCAGCCCCAGCATTTT.

V usage is TRBV6-6 and J usage is TRBJ1-3; D might be TRBD1 (6 bases). V lost 6 bases, J lost 4 bases, and 10 bases lay in between. This CDR3 comprises 13 residues. Looked up from germline, CDR1 is MNHNY and CDR2 is SVGAGI (reference sequence). CDR3 sequence: CASSSGAGNTIYF. CDR3 DNA: TGTGCCAGCAGCTCAGGGGCGGGAAACACCATATATTTT.

This clone was observed a single time. The V call is TRBV20-1, the J call TRBJ2-5; no clear D gene. Germline CDR1 is DFQATT and CDR2 is SNEGSKA (reference sequence). V was trimmed by 6 bases and J by 7 bases, leaving 9 bases between them. The CDR3 consists of 10 residues. CDR3 residues: CSAESGTQYF. Here the CDR3 DNA reads TGCAGTGCCGAGAGTGGGACCCAGTACTTC.

This clone occurred a few times. The chain joins TRBV10-3 to TRBJ2-7; 8 bases are a match to TRBD1. There are 15 residues in the CDR3. V shed 6 bases, J shed 0 bases, and the junction held 7 bases outside the gene matches. Germline V gives CDR1 ENHRY, CDR2 SYGVKD. The CDR3 bases are TGTGCCATCAGAGGGGACAGGACAAGCTCCTACGAGCAGTACTTC. Protein: CAIRGDRTSSYEQYF.

The J gene is TRBJ1-5, the V gene TRBV2; perhaps TRBD1 as D (6 bases). In germline, CDR1 is SNHLY, CDR2 FYNNEI. The CDR3 contains 16 residues. Deletions cut 2 bases from V and 0 bases from J, with 11 bases between. CDR3: CASSESRDNSNQPQHF. The CDR3 region has the DNA TGTGCCAGCAGTGAATCGAGGGACAATAGCAATCAGCCCCAGCATTTT.

The chain joins TRBV9 to TRBJ1-3, with D unclear. In germline, CDR1 is SGDLS, CDR2 YYNGEE. There are 12 residues in the CDR3. V lost 4 bases to trimming and J lost 0 bases, with 2 bases between them. The CDR3 spells CASSLSGNTIYF. CDR3 bases: TGTGCCAGCAGCCTCTCTGGAAACACCATATATTTT.

The chain carries TRBV28 and TRBJ2-6; TRBD1 matches at 11 bases. Germline loops: CDR1 MDHEN, CDR2 SYDVKM. The CDR3 runs to 18 residues. V lost 5 bases to trimming and J lost 1 base; unmatched junction nucleotides: 7. The CDR3 region is CASSAPGQGVSGANVLTF. CDR3 DNA: TGTGCCAGCAGTGCACCGGGACAGGGGGTTTCTGGGGCCAACGTCCTGACTTTC.

The chain is built from TRBV7-6 and TRBJ2-5; TRBD1 is a possible D gene (6 bases). The CDR3 is 14 residues long. Deletions cut 4 bases from V and 1 base from J, with 10 bases between. Germline values: CDR1 SGHVS, CDR2 FNYEAQ. CDR3 residues: CASSWLTGQETQYF. Here the CDR3 DNA reads TGTGCCAGCAGCTGGCTGACAGGCCAAGAGACCCAGTACTTC.

This clone has a handful of counts. This chain links TRBV27 with TRBJ2-7, with 7 bases fitting TRBD2. This CDR3 spans 12 amino acids. Germline V gene lookup returns CDR1 MNHEY and CDR2 SMNVEV (reference sequence). J gave up 7 bases and V 2 bases, and 2 bases lay outside the gene matches. The CDR3 region has the DNA TGTGCCAGCAGTTTACGAGCGGGGGAGCAGTACTTC. Its translation: CASSLRAGEQYF.

The gene calls are TRBV7-9 and TRBJ1-2; D is perhaps TRBD1 (5 bases). Between the trimmed V and J ends, which lost 0 bases and 4 bases, there was a span of 9 bases. The CDR3 runs to 14 residues. Germline assignment: CDR1 SEHNR and CDR2 FQNEAQ (reference sequence). This chain's CDR3 is CASSLAATGYGYTF. CDR3 DNA sequence: TGTGCCAGCAGCTTAGCGGCAACAGGCTATGGCTACACCTTC. The variable domain in full, completed from reference TRBV7-9 and TRBJ1-2, reads DTGVSQNPRHKITKRGQNVTFRCDPISEHNRLYWYRQTLGQGPEFLTYFQNEAQLEKSRLLSDRFSAERPKGSFSTLEIQRTEQGDSAMYLCASSLAATGYGYTFGSGTRLTVV.

The chain recombines TRBV27 with TRBJ2-7, with D maybe TRBD1 (5 bases). There are 15 residues in the CDR3. Trimming removed 6 bases at V and 5 bases at J, with 20 bases between. Germline V gives CDR1 MNHEY, CDR2 SMNVEV (reference sequence). Here the CDR3 DNA reads TGTGCCAGCAGGTCCCAAGGGGCTGGCGCCGACGAGCAGTACTTC. It encodes CASRSQGAGADEQYF.

The rearrangement uses TRBV28 and TRBJ1-5; D ambiguous. Trimming left V 2 bases short and J 4 bases short, with 6 bases between. The CDR3 has 13 residues. Germline V CDR1 and CDR2: MDHEN, SYDVKM. The CDR3: CASSLPGNQPQHF. The CDR3 region has the DNA TGTGCCAGCAGTTTACCGGGAAATCAGCCCCAGCATTTT.

V and J are TRBV28 and TRBJ2-2, with 7 bases lining up with TRBD1. With V trimmed by 7 bases and J by 1 base, 3 bases remained unmatched. This CDR3 is built from 14 residues. The germline V gene has CDR1 MDHEN and CDR2 SYDVKM. CDR3 nucleotides: TGTGCCAGCATGGGGACAGTGAACACCGGGGAGCTGTTTTTT. Translation gives CASMGTVNTGELFF.

The CDR3 DNA sequence: TGCGCCAGCAGCCAAGATCTTTTCGGGTTGCTATCCTATAATTCACCCCTCCACTTT. This gives the protein CASSQDLFGLLSYNSPLHF. V usage is TRBV4-1 and J usage is TRBJ1-6; D unresolved. Trimming took 0 bases from V and 1 from J, leaving 16 bases between them. This CDR3 has 19 residues. Germline-derived CDR1 and CDR2 are MGHRA and YSYEKL.

V and J are TRBV11-2 and TRBJ1-5, with a tentative D call TRBD1 (6 bases). The CDR3 contains 16 residues. Trimming took 0 bases from V and 4 from J, leaving 13 bases between them. Germline-derived CDR1 and CDR2 are SGHAT and FQNNGV. CDR3 residues: CASSLEGRGGNQPQHF. The CDR3 region has the DNA TGTGCCAGCAGCTTAGAGGGCAGGGGTGGGAATCAGCCCCAGCATTTT.

V is TRBV7-6 and J is TRBJ2-2; D is perhaps TRBD2 (6 bases). The V gene lost 2 bases and the J gene lost 4 bases, with 11 bases spanning the gap. This CDR3 region has 15 residues. Germline values: CDR1 SGHVS, CDR2 FNYEAQ. The CDR3 sequence: CASSLLLALTGELFF. CDR3 sequence (DNA): TGTGCCAGCAGCTTATTACTAGCTCTCACCGGGGAGCTGTTTTTT.

The chain joins TRBV28 to TRBJ1-4, with no clear D. The CDR3 spans 14 residues. Trimming stripped 5 bases from V and 1 base from J, with 8 bases between. Germline lookup yields CDR1 MDHEN and CDR2 SYDVKM. This chain's CDR3 is CASSRVQTNEKLFF. CDR3 DNA sequence: TGTGCCAGCAGTCGGGTACAAACTAATGAAAAACTGTTTTTT.

A note on this clone: A junction end diverges from the germline sequence, so it may reflect a read error. V usage is TRBV6-6 and J usage is TRBJ1-2; 8 nucleotides line up with TRBD1. Per germline, CDR1 MNHNY and CDR2 SVGAGI (reference sequence). This CDR3 region has 15 residues. The CDR3 nucleotides are TGTGCCAGCAATTACCTAGCCTCACAGGGGGAGGACTACACCTTC. It translates to CASNYLASQGEDYTF.

The chain recombines TRBV6-4 with TRBJ1-5, with a tentative D call TRBD1 (5 bases). Germline V lookup: CDR1 MRHNA, CDR2 SNTAGT. Trimming pared 4 bases from V and 6 bases from J, leaving 10 bases between. This CDR3 is 13 amino acids long. This chain's CDR3 is CASSAGLGQPQHF. CDR3 sequence (DNA): TGTGCCAGCAGTGCAGGGTTGGGTCAGCCCCAGCATTTT.

This chain joins TRBV30 and TRBJ2-5; TRBD1 might be the D (5 bases). Trimming stripped 4 bases from V and 4 bases from J, with 10 bases between. CDR3 size: 12 residues. Germline lookup yields CDR1 GTSNPN and CDR2 SVGIG (reference sequence). CDR3 in amino acids: CAWTQGLETQYF. DNA for the CDR3: TGTGCCTGGACTCAGGGCTTAGAGACCCAGTACTTC.

The J gene is TRBJ2-5, the V gene TRBV9, with D possibly being TRBD2 (5 bases). This CDR3 is built from 16 residues. V was pared by 3 bases and J by 3 bases, with 18 bases between. Germline V gene lookup returns CDR1 SGDLS and CDR2 YYNGEE. DNA for the CDR3: TGTGCCAGCAGCGACCCGCCGGGGTTCGTGGAAGAGACCCAGTACTTC. Protein: CASSDPPGFVEETQYF.